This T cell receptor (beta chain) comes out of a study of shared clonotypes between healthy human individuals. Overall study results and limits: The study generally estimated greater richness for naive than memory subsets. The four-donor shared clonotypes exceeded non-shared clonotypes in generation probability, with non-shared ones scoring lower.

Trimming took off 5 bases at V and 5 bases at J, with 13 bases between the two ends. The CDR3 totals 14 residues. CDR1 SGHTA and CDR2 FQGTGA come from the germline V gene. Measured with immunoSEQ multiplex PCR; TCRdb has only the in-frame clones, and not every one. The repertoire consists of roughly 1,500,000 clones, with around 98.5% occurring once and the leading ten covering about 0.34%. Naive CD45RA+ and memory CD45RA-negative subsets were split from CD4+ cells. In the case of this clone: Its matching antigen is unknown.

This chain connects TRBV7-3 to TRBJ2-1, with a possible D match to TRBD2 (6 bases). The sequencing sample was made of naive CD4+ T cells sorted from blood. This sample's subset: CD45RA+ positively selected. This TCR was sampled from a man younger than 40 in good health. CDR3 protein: CASSQEGPHNEQFF. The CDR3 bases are TGTGCCAGCAGCCAGGAGGGCCCTCACAATGAGCAGTTCTTC.